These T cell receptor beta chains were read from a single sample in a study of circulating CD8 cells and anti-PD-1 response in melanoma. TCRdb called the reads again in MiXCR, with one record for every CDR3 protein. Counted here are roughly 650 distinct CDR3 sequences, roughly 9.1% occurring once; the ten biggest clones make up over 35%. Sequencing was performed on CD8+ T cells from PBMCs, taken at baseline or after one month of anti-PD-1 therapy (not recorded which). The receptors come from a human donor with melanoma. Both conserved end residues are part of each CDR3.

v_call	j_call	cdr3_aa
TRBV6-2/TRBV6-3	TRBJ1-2	CASIGGLLDGYTF
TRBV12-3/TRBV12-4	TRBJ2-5	CASRPGLEETQYF
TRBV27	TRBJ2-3	CASSPGGGPSTDTQYF
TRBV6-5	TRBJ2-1	CASSGERNEQFF
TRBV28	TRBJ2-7	CASSLSGFSYEQYF
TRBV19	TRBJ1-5	CASSMQDQPQHF
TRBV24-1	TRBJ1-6	CATAVPDRQGSLYFGSPLHF
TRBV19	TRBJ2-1	CASSRTSGGFDEQFF
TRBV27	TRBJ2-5	CASSLSFYDQETQYF
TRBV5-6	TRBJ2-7	CASSLGVSEQYF
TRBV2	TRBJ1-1	CASRKSLDRGGTEAFF
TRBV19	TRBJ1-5	CASSIGWNQPQHF
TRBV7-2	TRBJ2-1	CASSPIGPNEQFF
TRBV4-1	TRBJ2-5	CASSQETGALGTQYF
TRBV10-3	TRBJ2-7	CAISSGTGELWEQYF
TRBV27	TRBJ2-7	CASSLQDGSSQYEQYF
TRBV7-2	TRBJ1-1	CASRRTGPVEAFF
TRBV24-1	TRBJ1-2	CATSDRTGYYGYTF
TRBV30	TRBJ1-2	CAWIDGSNYGYTF
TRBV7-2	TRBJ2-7	CASSLRTDRGSYEQYF
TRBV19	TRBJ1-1	CASSSGENTEAFF
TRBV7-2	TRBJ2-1	CASRILHEQFF
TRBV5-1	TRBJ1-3	CASSKDRGYPGNTIYF
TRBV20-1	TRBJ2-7	CSARAGDRVYEQYF
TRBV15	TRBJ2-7	CATSRAGTTYEQYF
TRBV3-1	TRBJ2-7	CASSPSGGLGYEQYF
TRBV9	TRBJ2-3	CASSVEEADTQYF
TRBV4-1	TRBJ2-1	CASSQDRAGGPYNEQFF
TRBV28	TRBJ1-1	CASSLIMNTEAFF
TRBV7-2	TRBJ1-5	CASSYPGQGRHQPQHF
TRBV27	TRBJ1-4	CASSQSPGAGNEKLFF
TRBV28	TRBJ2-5	CASSRPGEGSETQYF
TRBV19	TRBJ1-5	CASSTLNNQPQHF
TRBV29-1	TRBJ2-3	CSADDRPGSDTQYF
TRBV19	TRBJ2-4	CASSWAVSAKNIQYF
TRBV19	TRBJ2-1	CASSPGSYNEQFF
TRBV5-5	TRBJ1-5	CASSLDLGTGGQPQHF
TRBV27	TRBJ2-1	CASSPAVGGGRYNEQFF
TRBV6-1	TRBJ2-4	CASSGRTSGGNAKNIQYF
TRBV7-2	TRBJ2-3	CASSSRMGGGAKDTQYF
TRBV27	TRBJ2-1	CASRRGNFYNEQFF
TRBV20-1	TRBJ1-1	CSARDFKGTDTEAFF
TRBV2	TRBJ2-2	CASSEAGGELFF
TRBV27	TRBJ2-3	CASSDSGAASTDTQYF
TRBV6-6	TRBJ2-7	CASSYSSGFDEQYF
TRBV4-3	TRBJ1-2	CASSQDSPGYYGYTF
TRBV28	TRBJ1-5	CASSLLNRVVSNQPQHF
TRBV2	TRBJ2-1	CASSKQPEQFF
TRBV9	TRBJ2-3	CASSVTLEGLLTDTQYF
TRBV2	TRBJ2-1	CASSEVGTSEFF
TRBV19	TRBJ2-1	CASSATSGLYNEQFF
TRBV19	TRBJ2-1	CASSIYASVVYNEQFF
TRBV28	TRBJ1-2	CASRDPGGSGYTF
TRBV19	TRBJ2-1	CASSISLRFPYNEQFF
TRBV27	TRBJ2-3	CASSTVTGYRNTQYF
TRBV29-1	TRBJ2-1	CSVVGLADNEQFF
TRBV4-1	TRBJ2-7	CASSLDRTAYEQYF
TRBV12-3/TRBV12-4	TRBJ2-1	CASSFRFGYAGGTDNEQFF